Shown below are 28 T cell receptor beta chains from a single sample sequenced in a study of type 1 and type 2 diabetes patients. Amplification started from genomic DNA. Multiplex PCR with 30 forward and 13 reverse primers amplified the TCR beta CDR3. Via MiXCR, TCRdb re-called the multiplex PCR reads, giving one row per CDR3 protein. The repertoire holds a few hundred thousand distinct CDR3 sequences, more than 40% seen once, with about an eighth in the top ten. Sequenced sample: peripheral blood mononuclear cells (PBMCs). These receptors all stem from a man younger than 30 with type 2 diabetes.

This clonotype was seen a few times. This chain connects TRBV25-1 to TRBJ1-6; weak D call: TRBD1 (6 bases). CDR1 MGHDK and CDR2 SYGVNS come from the germline V gene. The CDR3 spans 15 residues. V gave up 7 bases and J gave up 9 bases, with 19 bases separating them. Here the CDR3 reads CASTPYSPRGSPLHF. The CDR3 DNA is TGTGCCAGCACCCCTTATAGCCCCAGGGGTTCACCCCTCCACTTT.

The gene calls are TRBV19 and TRBJ1-2, with TRBD1 matching 7 bases. The CDR3 is 11 residues long. The germline V gene has CDR1 LNHDA and CDR2 SQIVND (reference sequence). Trimming took 6 bases from V and 5 from J; bases not matched to a gene: 0. CDR3 sequence: CASRDRYGYTF. CDR3 nucleotide sequence: TGTGCCAGTAGGGACAGGTATGGCTACACCTTC.

In this sample, this clonotype turned up once. One end of the junction does not line up with germline, which may come from a read error. This rearrangement joins TRBV10-2 to TRBJ2-3; possibly TRBD1 for D (6 bases). Germline V lookup: CDR1 WSHSY, CDR2 SAAADI. This CDR3 region has 12 residues. The CDR3 region is CASSYGQGRQYF. The CDR3 region has the DNA TGTGCCAGCAGTTACGGCCAGGGGAGGCAGTATTTT.

This rearrangement joins TRBV19 to TRBJ1-3; no definite D call. Per the germline V gene, CDR1 is LNHDA and CDR2 is SQIVND (reference sequence). V was trimmed by 3 bases and J by 5 bases, leaving 14 bases between them. The CDR3 contains 15 residues. The CDR3 reads CASSMVELGRNTIYF. DNA for the CDR3: TGTGCCAGTAGTATGGTGGAGTTGGGGAGAAACACCATATATTTT.

Here the CDR3 reads CASSAQGNEQFF. CDR3 sequence (DNA): TGTGCCAGCAGCGCGCAGGGAAATGAGCAGTTCTTC. The chain carries TRBV9 and TRBJ2-1; perhaps TRBD1 as D (5 bases). The CDR3 spans 12 residues. Germline CDR1 reads SGDLS; CDR2 reads YYNGEE. V shed 3 bases and J shed 7 bases, with 8 bases lying between them.

The V and J genes are TRBV7-4 and TRBJ2-2; D unclear. Germline CDR1 and CDR2: SGHVT and SQSDAQ. This CDR3 has 12 residues. V lost 5 bases, J lost 6 bases, and 7 bases lay in between. This chain's CDR3 is CASSTRPGELFF. The CDR3 DNA reads as TGTGCCAGCAGCACCCGACCCGGGGAGCTGTTTTTT.

The chain has TRBV19 and TRBJ2-4, with TRBD2 matching over 11 bases. V lost 7 bases to trimming and J lost 7 bases; unmatched junction nucleotides: 15. The germline V gene encodes CDR1 LNHDA and CDR2 SQIVND (reference sequence). The CDR3 contains 17 residues. CDR3 DNA sequence: TGTGCCAGTATGGGTAGCGGGGGGGCTTCGGTCAAGAACATTCAGTACTTC. This gives the protein CASMGSGGASVKNIQYF.

The chain couples TRBV9 to TRBJ1-2, with a possible D match to TRBD1 (5 bases). The germline V gene encodes CDR1 SGDLS and CDR2 YYNGEE. This CDR3 contains 13 residues. V was trimmed by 4 bases and J by 7 bases, leaving 14 bases between them. In DNA, the CDR3 is TGTGCCAGCAGCACAAGCGGGGGGTTTGGCTACACCTTC. Translation gives CASSTSGGFGYTF.

The V and J genes are TRBV7-2 and TRBJ1-1, with D unclear. The germline CDR1 and CDR2 sequences are SGHTA and FQGNSA. V was shortened by 2 bases and J by 1 base, with 8 bases between the two germline ends. This CDR3 comprises 14 residues. CDR3 nucleotides: TGTGCCAGCAGCTTATCAATTCCGAACACTGAAGCTTTCTTT. Protein product: CASSLSIPNTEAFF.

V is TRBV12-3 or TRBV12-4 and J is TRBJ1-2, with D possibly being TRBD1 (5 bases). There are 13 residues in the CDR3. V shed 4 bases and J shed 3 bases, with 9 bases lying between them. The chain's CDR3 is CASSSGTDYGYTF. In DNA, the CDR3 is TGTGCCAGCAGTTCCGGGACGGACTATGGCTACACCTTC.

This chain connects TRBV6-6 to TRBJ1-1; perhaps TRBD1 as D (5 bases). This CDR3 has 14 residues. Germline V gene data show CDR1 as MNHNY and CDR2 as SVGAGI (reference sequence). V lost 2 bases to trimming and J lost 4 bases, with 11 bases between them. The DNA for the CDR3 is TGTGCCAGCAGTTACAACGGACAAAGCACTGAAGCTTTCTTT. Its protein product is CASSYNGQSTEAFF.

The CDR3 protein is CASSFESREAFF. CDR3 nucleotide sequence: TGTGCCAGCAGTTTCGAGAGCCGGGAGGCTTTCTTT. The genes are TRBV28 and TRBJ1-1; D not certain. The ends were cut back, 3 bases at V and 11 bases at J, with 13 bases in the middle. This CDR3 contains 12 residues. The V gene's germline CDR1 is MDHEN and CDR2 SYDVKM.

This clonotype occurred a few times. The rearrangement joins TRBV19 to TRBJ2-2, with D maybe TRBD2 (6 bases). CDR1 and CDR2 (germline): LNHDA, SQIVND (reference sequence). The CDR3 covers 13 residues. The germline V and J ends were trimmed by 5 bases and 6 bases, with 10 bases remaining between them. CDR3 region: CASSLRGAGELFF. DNA for the CDR3: TGTGCCAGTAGTCTGCGGGGAGCCGGGGAGCTGTTTTTT.

This chain connects TRBV6-5 to TRBJ2-1, with 7 bases fitting TRBD1. With 2 bases clipped from V and 3 bases from J, the junction kept 13 bases outside the gene matches. This CDR3 contains 18 residues. CDR1 is MNHEY and CDR2 is SVGAGI in the germline V gene. The CDR3 DNA reads as TGTGCCAGCAGTTACGCCCCTAAAGGGGGCGCCGTCTACAATGAGCAGTTCTTC. It is translated as CASSYAPKGGAVYNEQFF.

This clonotype was found a few times. The chain employs TRBV6-6 and TRBJ2-5, with 7 bases that match TRBD2. CDR1 and CDR2 (germline): MNHNY, SVGAGI (reference sequence). With V trimmed by 2 bases and J by 5 bases, 11 bases remained unmatched. This CDR3 is built from 16 residues. CDR3 bases: TGTGCCAGCAGTTACCGGGAGGCAATGGGTTGGGAGACCCAGTACTTC. The encoded protein is CASSYREAMGWETQYF.

The chain links TRBV30 to TRBJ2-7, with D unresolved. Near its end, the DNA agrees better with TRBJ2-1, so the J call may be wrong. Germline lookup yields CDR1 GTSNPN and CDR2 SVGIG (reference sequence). The CDR3 totals 12 residues. The CDR3 DNA sequence: TGTGCCTGGAGTGTAATGGGGAATGAGCAGTTCTTC. Translation gives CAWSVMGNEQFF.

This clonotype has a handful of counts. The chain carries TRBV9 and TRBJ2-7; 7 bases fit TRBD1. Germline CDR1 SGDLS, CDR2 YYNGEE. This CDR3 contains 14 residues. Trimming cost V 2 bases and J 2 bases; bases outside gene matches: 4. For the CDR3, the DNA is TGTGCCAGCAGCGTTGGGACAGAACCCTACGAGCAGTACTTC. It specifies CASSVGTEPYEQYF. Full variable domain (outside the CDR3, taken from reference TRBV9 and TRBJ2-7): DSGVTQTPKHLITATGQRVTLRCSPRSGDLSVYWYQQSLDQGLQFLIQYYNGEERAKGNILERFSAQQFPDLHSELNLSSLELGDSALYFCASSVGTEPYEQYFGPGTRLTVT.

This clonotype was recorded at least ten times. The chain recombines TRBV15 with TRBJ2-5; 10 positions agree with TRBD2. V gave up 0 bases and J gave up 4 bases; unmatched junction bases: 8. The CDR3 totals 17 residues. Germline lookup yields CDR1 LNHNV and CDR2 YYDKDF (reference sequence). CDR3 coding DNA: TGTGCCACCAGCAGAGATTTTGGATTAGCGGGAGGAGAGACCCAGTACTTC. Protein product: CATSRDFGLAGGETQYF. The full variable domain, rest sourced from reference TRBV15 and TRBJ2-5, is DAMVIQNPRYQVTQFGKPVTLSCSQTLNHNVMYWYQQKSSQAPKLLFHYYDKDFNNEADTPDNFQSRRPNTSFCFLDIRSPGLGDTAMYLCATSRDFGLAGGETQYFGPGTRLLVL.

This clonotype has more than one count but fewer than ten. This chain's CDR3 is CASSYGLGPYEQYF. The CDR3 nucleotides are TGTGCCAGCAGTTACGGTTTAGGGCCCTACGAGCAGTACTTC. The chain joins TRBV6-1 to TRBJ2-7; D remains unclear. This CDR3 contains 14 residues. CDR1 and CDR2 (germline): MNHNS, SASEGT. V dropped 5 bases and J dropped 2 bases, with 13 bases sitting between them.

V is TRBV6-6 and J is TRBJ2-2; TRBD1 is a possible D gene (5 bases). Matching the DNA end better, TRBJ1-1 makes the J call doubtful. Per germline, CDR1 MNHNY and CDR2 SVGAGI (reference sequence). This CDR3 spans 14 amino acids. Written as DNA, the CDR3 is TGTGCCAGCAGTACAGGCCGGGTGGTAACTGAAGCTTTCTTT. It translates to CASSTGRVVTEAFF.

This clonotype was found a few times. The rearrangement uses TRBV2 and TRBJ2-1, with TRBD2 matching 13 bases. This CDR3 has 20 amino acids. Losses at the gene ends were 0 bases for V and 5 bases for J; bases not matched to a gene: 13. The germline gives CDR1 SNHLY, CDR2 FYNNEI. The CDR3 is CASSEAGLAGDKRWDNEQFF. DNA for the CDR3: TGTGCCAGCAGTGAAGCCGGACTAGCGGGAGACAAAAGGTGGGACAATGAGCAGTTCTTC. Filled out from reference TRBV2 and TRBJ2-1, the complete variable domain reads EPEVTQTPSHQVTQMGQEVILRCVPISNHLYFYWYRQILGQKVEFLVSFYNNEISEKSEIFDDQFSVERPDGSNFTLKIRSTKLEDSAMYFCASSEAGLAGDKRWDNEQFFGPGTRLTVL.

Only a few counts were recorded for this clonotype. V is TRBV2 and J is TRBJ1-6, with D hard to call. The CDR3 covers 16 residues. V lost 4 bases, J lost 5 bases, and 15 bases lay in between. CDR1 SNHLY and CDR2 FYNNEI come from the germline V gene. CDR3 nucleotide sequence: TGTGCCAGCAGTGGTATCCCTCGCAGAGATAATTCACCCCTCCACTTT. The encoded protein is CASSGIPRRDNSPLHF. The whole variable domain, remainder taken from reference TRBV2 and TRBJ1-6, is EPEVTQTPSHQVTQMGQEVILRCVPISNHLYFYWYRQILGQKVEFLVSFYNNEISEKSEIFDDQFSVERPDGSNFTLKIRSTKLEDSAMYFCASSGIPRRDNSPLHFGNGTRLTVT.

The rearrangement uses TRBV28 and TRBJ2-3, with 8 bases fitting TRBD1. The CDR3 is 14 amino acids. Germline CDR1 reads MDHEN; CDR2 reads SYDVKM. Trimming took 8 bases from V and 3 from J; bases not matched to a gene: 7. The CDR3 loop reads CASSPDRETDTQYF. For the CDR3, the DNA is TGTGCCAGCTCCCCGGACAGGGAGACAGATACGCAGTATTTT. Complete variable domain (other parts from reference TRBV28 and TRBJ2-3): DVKVTQSSRYLVKRTGEKVFLECVQDMDHENMFWYRQDPGLGLRLIYFSYDVKMKEKGDIPEGYSVSREKKERFSLILESASTNQTSMYLCASSPDRETDTQYFGPGTRLTVL.

This clonotype appeared many times. The rearrangement uses TRBV19 and TRBJ2-2; D gene unclear. Germline V lookup: CDR1 LNHDA, CDR2 SQIVND (reference sequence). With 3 bases removed from V and 7 bases from J, the gap between germline ends came to 9 bases. The CDR3 loop spans 13 amino acids. CDR3 nucleotide sequence: TGTGCCAGTAGTATGGGCTGGGGCGGGGAGCTGTTTTTT. It yields the protein CASSMGWGGELFF.

This clonotype was recorded a few times. The rearrangement joins TRBV12-3 or TRBV12-4 to TRBJ1-2; D is perhaps TRBD1 (5 bases). Deletions cut 6 bases from V and 8 bases from J, with 10 bases between. This CDR3 is built from 11 residues. The CDR3: CASRRQMGYTF. The CDR3 region has the DNA TGTGCCAGCAGGCGACAGATGGGCTACACCTTC.

This chain uses TRBV30 with TRBJ1-4, with no clear D. This CDR3 has 14 amino acids. Trimming left V 1 base short and J 5 bases short, with 11 bases between. CDR1 and CDR2 from the germline V gene are GTSNPN and SVGIG (reference sequence). The CDR3 protein is CAWSATITNEKLFF. CDR3 in DNA: TGTGCCTGGAGTGCTACGATCACGAATGAAAAACTGTTTTTT.

V gene TRBV12-3 or TRBV12-4 combines with J gene TRBJ1-2, with TRBD1 as a possible D gene (6 bases). V was shortened by 7 bases and J by 3 bases, with 12 bases between the two germline ends. The CDR3 covers 13 residues. The CDR3 region is CASTDRWDYGYTF. The CDR3 coding sequence is TGTGCCAGCACCGACAGGTGGGACTATGGCTACACCTTC.

In this sample, this clonotype turned up a few times. The V call is TRBV20-1, the J call TRBJ2-7; D unclear. V dropped 3 bases and J dropped 3 bases, with 15 bases sitting between them. Germline V gives CDR1 DFQATT, CDR2 SNEGSKA (reference sequence). The CDR3 is 14 residues long. The CDR3 nucleotides are TGCAGTGCTAGTGATGGAGTCGTGCACTACGAGCAGTACTTC. Protein: CSASDGVVHYEQYF.